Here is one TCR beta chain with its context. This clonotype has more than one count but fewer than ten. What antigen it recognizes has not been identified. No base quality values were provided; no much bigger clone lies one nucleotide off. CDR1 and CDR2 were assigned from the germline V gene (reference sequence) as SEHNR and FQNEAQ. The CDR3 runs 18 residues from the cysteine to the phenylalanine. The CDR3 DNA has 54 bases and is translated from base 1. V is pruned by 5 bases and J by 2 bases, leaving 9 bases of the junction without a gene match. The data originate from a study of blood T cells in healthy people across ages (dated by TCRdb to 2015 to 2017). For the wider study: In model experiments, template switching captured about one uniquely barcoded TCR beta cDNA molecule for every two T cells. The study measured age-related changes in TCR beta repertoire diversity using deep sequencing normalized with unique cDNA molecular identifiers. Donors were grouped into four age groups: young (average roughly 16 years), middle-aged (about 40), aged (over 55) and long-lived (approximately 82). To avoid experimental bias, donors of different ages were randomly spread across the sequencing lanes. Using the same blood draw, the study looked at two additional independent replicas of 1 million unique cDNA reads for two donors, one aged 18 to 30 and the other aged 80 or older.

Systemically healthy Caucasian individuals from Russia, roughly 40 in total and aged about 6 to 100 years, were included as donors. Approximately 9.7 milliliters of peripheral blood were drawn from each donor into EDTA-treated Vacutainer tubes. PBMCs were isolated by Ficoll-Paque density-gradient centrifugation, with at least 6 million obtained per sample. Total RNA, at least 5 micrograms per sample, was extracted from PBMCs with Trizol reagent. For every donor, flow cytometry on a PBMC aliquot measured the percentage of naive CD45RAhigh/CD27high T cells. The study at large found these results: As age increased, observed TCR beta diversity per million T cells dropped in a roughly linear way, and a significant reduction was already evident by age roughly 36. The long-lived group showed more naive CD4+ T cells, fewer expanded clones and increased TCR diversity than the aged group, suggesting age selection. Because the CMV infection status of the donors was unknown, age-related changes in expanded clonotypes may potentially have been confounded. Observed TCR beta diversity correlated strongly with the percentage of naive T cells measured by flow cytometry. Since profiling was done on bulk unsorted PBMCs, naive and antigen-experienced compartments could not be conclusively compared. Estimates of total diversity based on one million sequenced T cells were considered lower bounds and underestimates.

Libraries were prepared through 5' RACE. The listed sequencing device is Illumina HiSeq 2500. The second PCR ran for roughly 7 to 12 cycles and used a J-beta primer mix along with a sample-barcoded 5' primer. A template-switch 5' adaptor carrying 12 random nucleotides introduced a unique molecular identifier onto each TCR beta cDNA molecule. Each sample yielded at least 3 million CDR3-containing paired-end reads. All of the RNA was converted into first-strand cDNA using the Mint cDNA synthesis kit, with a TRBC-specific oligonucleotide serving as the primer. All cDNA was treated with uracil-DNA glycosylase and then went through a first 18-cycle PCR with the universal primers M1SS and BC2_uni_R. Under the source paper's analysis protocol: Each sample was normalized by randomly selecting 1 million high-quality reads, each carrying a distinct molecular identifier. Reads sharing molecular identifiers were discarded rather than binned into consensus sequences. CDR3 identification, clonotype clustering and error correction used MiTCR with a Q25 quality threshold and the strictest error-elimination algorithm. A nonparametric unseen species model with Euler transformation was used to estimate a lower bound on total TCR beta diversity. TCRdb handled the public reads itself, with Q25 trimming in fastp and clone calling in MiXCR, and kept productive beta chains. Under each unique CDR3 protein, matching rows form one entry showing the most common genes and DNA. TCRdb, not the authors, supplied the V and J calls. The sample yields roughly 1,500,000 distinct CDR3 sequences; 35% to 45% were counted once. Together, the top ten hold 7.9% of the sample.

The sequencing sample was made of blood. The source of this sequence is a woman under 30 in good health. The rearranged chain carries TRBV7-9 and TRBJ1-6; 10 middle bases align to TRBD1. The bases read TGTGCCAGCAGCCCAGGTGGGGGACAGGGGCCCTATAATTCACCCCTCCACTTT. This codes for CASSPGGGQGPYNSPLHF.